The clone carrying this T cell receptor beta chain was observed a single time. The data were obtained in a study of blood T cell repertoires in COVID-19. Turning to the study itself: Sources were T cells, B-cell-depleted T cells, or PBMCs; the material itself was cDNA or gDNA.

Profiling relied on immunoSEQ multiplex PCR, and the TCRdb table lists in-frame clones only, not all of them. The repertoire includes about 240,000 clones, about 88% of them detected once, and over 6% sits in the top ten. This CDR3 region has 14 residues. Trimming shortened V by 3 bases and J by 2 bases, and 10 bases separated the two germline ends. Germline V lookup: CDR1 SGHAT, CDR2 FQNNGV. The TCR comes from a woman aged 70-85 years with active or convalescent COVID-19. J is TRBJ1-2 and V is TRBV11-2, with D perhaps TRBD1 (6 bases). Sequencing was done on a sample of peripheral blood. The CDR3 nucleotides are TGTGCCAGCAGCTTCCAGGGGCCGAACTATGGCTACACCTTC. Amino acids: CASSFQGPNYGYTF.